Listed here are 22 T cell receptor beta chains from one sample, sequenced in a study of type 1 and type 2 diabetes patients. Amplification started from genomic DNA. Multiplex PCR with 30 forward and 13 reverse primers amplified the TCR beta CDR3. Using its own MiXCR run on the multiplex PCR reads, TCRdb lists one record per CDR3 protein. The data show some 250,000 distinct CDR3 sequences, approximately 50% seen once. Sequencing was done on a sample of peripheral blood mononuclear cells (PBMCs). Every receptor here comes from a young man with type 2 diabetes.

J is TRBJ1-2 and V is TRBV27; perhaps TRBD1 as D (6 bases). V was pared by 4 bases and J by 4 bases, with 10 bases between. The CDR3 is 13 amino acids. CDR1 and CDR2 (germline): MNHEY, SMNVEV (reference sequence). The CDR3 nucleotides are TGTGCCAGCAGTTCCCCGGGGGCCTATGGCTACACCTTC. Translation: CASSSPGAYGYTF.

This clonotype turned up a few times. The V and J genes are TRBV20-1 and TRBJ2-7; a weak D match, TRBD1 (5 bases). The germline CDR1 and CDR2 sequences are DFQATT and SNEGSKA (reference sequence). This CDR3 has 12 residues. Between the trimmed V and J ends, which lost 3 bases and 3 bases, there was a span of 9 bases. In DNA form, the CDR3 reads TGCAGTGCTAGCCTAGACAGCTACGAGCAGTACTTC. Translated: CSASLDSYEQYF.

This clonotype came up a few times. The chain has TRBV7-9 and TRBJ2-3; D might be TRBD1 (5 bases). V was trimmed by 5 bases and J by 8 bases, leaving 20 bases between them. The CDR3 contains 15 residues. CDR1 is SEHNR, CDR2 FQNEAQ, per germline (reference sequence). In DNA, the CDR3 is TGTGCCAGCAGCCTCCGACAGCCCCCTGAAGGTACGCAGTATTTT. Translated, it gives CASSLRQPPEGTQYF. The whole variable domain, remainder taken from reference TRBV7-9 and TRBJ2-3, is DTGVSQNPRHKITKRGQNVTFRCDPISEHNRLYWYRQTLGQGPEFLTYFQNEAQLEKSRLLSDRFSAERPKGSFSTLEIQRTEQGDSAMYLCASSLRQPPEGTQYFGPGTRLTVL.

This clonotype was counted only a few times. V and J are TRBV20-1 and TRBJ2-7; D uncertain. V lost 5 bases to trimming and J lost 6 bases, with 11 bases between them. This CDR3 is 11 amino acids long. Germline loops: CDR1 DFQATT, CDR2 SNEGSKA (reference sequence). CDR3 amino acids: CSAGLVSEQYF. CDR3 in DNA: TGCAGTGCTGGGTTGGTTAGCGAGCAGTACTTC.

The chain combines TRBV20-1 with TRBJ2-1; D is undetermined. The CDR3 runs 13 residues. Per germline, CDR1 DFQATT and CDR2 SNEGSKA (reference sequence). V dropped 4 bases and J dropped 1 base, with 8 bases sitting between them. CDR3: CSAKEWSYNEQFF. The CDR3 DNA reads TGCAGTGCTAAGGAGTGGTCCTACAATGAGCAGTTCTTC.

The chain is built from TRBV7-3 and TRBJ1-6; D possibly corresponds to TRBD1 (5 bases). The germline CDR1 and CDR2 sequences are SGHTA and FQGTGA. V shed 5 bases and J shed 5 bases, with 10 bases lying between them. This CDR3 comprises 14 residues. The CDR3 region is CASSQRDHNSPLHF. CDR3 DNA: TGTGCCAGCAGCCAAAGGGACCATAATTCACCCCTCCACTTT.

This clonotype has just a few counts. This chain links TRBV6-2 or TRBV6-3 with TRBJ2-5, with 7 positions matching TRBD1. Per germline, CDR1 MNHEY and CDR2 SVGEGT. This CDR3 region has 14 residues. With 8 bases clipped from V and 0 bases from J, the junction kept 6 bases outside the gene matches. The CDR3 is CASGKTGNQETQYF. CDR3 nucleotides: TGTGCCAGCGGGAAGACAGGGAACCAAGAGACCCAGTACTTC.

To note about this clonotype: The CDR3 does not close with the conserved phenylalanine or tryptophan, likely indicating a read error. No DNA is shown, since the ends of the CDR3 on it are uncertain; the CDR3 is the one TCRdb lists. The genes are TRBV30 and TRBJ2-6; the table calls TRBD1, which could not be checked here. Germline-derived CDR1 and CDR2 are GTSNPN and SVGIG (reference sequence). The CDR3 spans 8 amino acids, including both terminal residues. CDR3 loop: CACDRGRS.

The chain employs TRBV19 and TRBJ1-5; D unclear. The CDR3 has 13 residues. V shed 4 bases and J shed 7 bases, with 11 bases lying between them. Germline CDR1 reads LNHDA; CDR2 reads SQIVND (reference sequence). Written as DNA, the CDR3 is TGTGCCAGTAGTAAGGACCCGGGACAGCCCCAGCATTTT. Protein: CASSKDPGQPQHF.

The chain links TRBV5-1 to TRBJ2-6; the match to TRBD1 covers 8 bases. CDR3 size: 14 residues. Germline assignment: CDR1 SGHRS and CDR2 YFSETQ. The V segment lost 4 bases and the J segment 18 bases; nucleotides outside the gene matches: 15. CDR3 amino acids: CASSPGQDTLKRTF. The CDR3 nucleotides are TGCGCCAGCAGCCCGGGACAGGATACGCTAAAGAGGACTTTC. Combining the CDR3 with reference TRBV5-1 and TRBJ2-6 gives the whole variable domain KAGVTQTPRYLIKTRGQQVTLSCSPISGHRSVSWYQQTPGQGLQFLFEYFSETQRNKGNFPGRFSGRQFSNSRSEMNVSTLELGDSALYLCASSPGQDTLKRTFGAGSRLTVL.

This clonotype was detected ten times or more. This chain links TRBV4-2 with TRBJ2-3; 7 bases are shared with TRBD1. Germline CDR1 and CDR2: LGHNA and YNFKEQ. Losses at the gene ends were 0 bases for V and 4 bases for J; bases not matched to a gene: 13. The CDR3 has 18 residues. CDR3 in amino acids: CASSQDSQSEGAADTQYF. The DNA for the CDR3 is TGTGCCAGCAGCCAAGATAGTCAGTCTGAGGGGGCGGCAGATACGCAGTATTTT.

CDR3 loop: CASSHEGWGLGEQFF. DNA of the CDR3: TGCGCCAGCAGCCATGAAGGGTGGGGTCTGGGTGAGCAGTTCTTC. The chain joins TRBV4-3 to TRBJ2-5; D unresolved. Near its end, the DNA agrees better with TRBJ2-1, so the J call may be wrong. Germline lookup yields CDR1 LGHNA and CDR2 YSLEER. The CDR3 totals 15 residues.

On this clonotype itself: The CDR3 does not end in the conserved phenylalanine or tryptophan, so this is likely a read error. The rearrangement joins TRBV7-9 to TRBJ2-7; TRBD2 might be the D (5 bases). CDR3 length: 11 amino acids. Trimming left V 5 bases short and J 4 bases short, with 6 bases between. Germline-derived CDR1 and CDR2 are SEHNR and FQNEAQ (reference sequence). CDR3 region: CASSPGYEQYY. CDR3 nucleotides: TGTGCCAGCAGCCCGGGATACGAGCAGTACTAC.

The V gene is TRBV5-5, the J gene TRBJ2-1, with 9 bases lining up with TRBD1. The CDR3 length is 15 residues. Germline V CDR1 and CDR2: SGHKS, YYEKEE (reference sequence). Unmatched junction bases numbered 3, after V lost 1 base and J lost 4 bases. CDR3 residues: CASSLWDRVYNEQFF. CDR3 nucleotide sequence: TGTGCCAGCAGCTTGTGGGACAGGGTATACAATGAGCAGTTCTTC.

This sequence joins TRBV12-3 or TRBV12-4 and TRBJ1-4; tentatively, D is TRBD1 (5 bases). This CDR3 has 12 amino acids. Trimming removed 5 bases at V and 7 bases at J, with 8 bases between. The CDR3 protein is CASSVQGEKLFF. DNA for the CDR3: TGTGCCAGCAGTGTGCAGGGTGAAAAACTGTTTTTT.

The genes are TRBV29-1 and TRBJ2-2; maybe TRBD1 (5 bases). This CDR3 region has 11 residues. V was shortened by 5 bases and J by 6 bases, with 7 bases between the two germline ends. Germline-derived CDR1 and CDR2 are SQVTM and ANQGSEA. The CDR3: CSVQGPGELFF. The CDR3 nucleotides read TGCAGCGTTCAGGGTCCCGGGGAGCTGTTTTTT.

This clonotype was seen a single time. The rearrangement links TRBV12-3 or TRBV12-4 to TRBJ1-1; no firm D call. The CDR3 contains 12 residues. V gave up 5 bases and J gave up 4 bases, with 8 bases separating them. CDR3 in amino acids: CASSQLGTEAFF. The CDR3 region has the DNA TGTGCCAGCAGTCAGCTGGGCACTGAAGCTTTCTTT.

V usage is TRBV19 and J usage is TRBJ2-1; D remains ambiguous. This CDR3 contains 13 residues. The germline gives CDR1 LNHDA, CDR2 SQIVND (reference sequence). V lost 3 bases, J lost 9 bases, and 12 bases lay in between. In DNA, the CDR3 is TGTGCCAGTAGTATTGTCGCTCCTCGTGAGCAGTTCTTC. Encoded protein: CASSIVAPREQFF.

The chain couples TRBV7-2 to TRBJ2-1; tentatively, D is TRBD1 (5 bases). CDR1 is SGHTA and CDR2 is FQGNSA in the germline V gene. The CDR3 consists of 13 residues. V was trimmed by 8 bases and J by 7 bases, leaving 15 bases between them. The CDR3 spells CASQGELGNEQFF. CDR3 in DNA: TGTGCCAGCCAGGGCGAACTCGGGAATGAGCAGTTCTTC.

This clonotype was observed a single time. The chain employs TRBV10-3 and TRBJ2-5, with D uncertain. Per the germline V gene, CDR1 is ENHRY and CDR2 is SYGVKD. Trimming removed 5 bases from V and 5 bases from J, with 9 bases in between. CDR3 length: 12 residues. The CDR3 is CAISPNGETQYF. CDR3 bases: TGTGCCATCAGTCCGAATGGGGAGACCCAGTACTTC.

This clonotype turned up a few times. CDR3 residues: CASSPGQGVDEQYF. CDR3 DNA: TGTGCCAGCAGCCCCGGACAGGGAGTCGACGAGCAGTACTTC. This chain uses TRBV12-3 or TRBV12-4 with TRBJ2-7; 8 positions match TRBD1. The CDR3 extends over 14 amino acids. Losses at the gene ends were 6 bases for V and 5 bases for J; bases not matched to a gene: 9.

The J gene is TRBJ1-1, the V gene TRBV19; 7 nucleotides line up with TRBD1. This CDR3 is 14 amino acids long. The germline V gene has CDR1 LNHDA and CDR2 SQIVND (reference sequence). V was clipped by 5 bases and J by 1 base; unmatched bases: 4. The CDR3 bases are TGTGCCAGTAGTGTTCGGACAGGGAACACTGAAGCTTTCTTT. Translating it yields CASSVRTGNTEAFF.